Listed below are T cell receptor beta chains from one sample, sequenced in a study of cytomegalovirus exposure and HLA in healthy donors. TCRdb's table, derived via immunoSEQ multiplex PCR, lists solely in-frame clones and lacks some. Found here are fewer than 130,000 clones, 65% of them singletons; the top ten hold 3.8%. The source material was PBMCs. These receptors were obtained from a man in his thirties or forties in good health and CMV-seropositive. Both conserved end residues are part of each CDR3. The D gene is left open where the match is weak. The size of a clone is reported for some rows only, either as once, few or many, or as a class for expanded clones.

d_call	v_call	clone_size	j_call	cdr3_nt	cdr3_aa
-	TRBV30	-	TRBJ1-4	TGTGCCTGGTCGTCAGGGGCTGCCGCCTTAGGAGAAAAACTGTTTTTT	CAWSSGAAALGEKLFF
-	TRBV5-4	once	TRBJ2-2	TGTGCCAGCAGCCCACCGGCGGGCGGGGAGCTGTTTTTT	CASSPPAGGELFF
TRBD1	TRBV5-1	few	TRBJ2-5	TGCGCCAGCAGATTACAGGGGTCGGTTTACCAAGAGACCCAGTACTTC	CASRLQGSVYQETQYF
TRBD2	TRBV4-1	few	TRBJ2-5	TGCGCCAGCAGCCAAGATTCCCTAGCGGGGGGGCAAGAAGAGACCCAGTACTTC	CASSQDSLAGGQEETQYF
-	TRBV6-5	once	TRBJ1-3	TGTGCCAGCAGTTATGGCCAGTACGGAAACACCATATATTTT	CASSYGQYGNTIYF
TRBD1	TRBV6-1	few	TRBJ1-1	TGTGCCAGCAGAGAAGCTCAGGGGGGATGGACTGAAGCTTTCTTT	CASREAQGGWTEAFF
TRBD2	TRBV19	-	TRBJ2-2	TGTGCCAGTAGTCCCCTTGGACTAGCGGGGACCGGGGAGCTGTTTTTT	CASSPLGLAGTGELFF
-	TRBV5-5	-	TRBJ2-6	TGTGCCAGCAGCGCGCCGGTGAGGGCCAACGTCCTGACTTTC	CASSAPVRANVLTF
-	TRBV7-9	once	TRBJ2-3	TGTTCCAGCAGCACCGGGGTGCTTCCAGATACGCAGTATTTT	CSSSTGVLPDTQYF
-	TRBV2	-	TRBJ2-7	TGTGCCAGCAGTACTACCTACTACGAGCAGTACTTC	CASSTTYYEQYF
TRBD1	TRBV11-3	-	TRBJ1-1	TGTGCCAGCAGCTTAGGACAGGGGCGGGAAACTGAAGCTTTCTTT	CASSLGQGRETEAFF
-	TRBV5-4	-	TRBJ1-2	TGTGCCAGCAGCTTGCCAGGGGTGGGCTATGGCTACACCTTC	CASSLPGVGYGYTF
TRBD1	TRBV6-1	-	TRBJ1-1	TGTGCCGGCCGCGACAGGGCTGAAGCTTTCTTT	CAGRDRAEAFF
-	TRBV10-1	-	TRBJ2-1	TGCGCCAGCAGTGAGTGGAGCAGGGGTGAGGGTGAGCAGTTCTTC	CASSEWSRGEGEQFF